This T cell receptor beta chain comes out of a study of blood T cells in healthy people across ages. With respect to this clonotype: Its antigen is as yet unknown.

A second PCR, run for about 6 to 12 cycles, used a sample-barcoded 5' primer plus a J-beta primer mix. TCRdb reprocessed the 5' RACE reads via MiXCR and lists one record per CDR3 protein. The sample gives about 780,000 distinct CDR3 sequences, about 45% of which show up once; approximately 18% is in the top ten. Overall study results and limits: Conclusively comparing naive with antigen-experienced cells was impossible with unsorted PBMCs.

Deletions cut 4 bases from V and 6 bases from J, with 18 bases between. CDR1 KGHDR and CDR2 SFDVKD come from the germline V gene. This CDR3 is 16 amino acids long. The receptor was isolated from a man at least 80 years old in good health. The chain joins TRBV24-1 to TRBJ2-1; the D gene is possibly TRBD2 (6 bases). The sequenced material came from blood. The CDR3, as DNA: TGTGCCACCAGTGAGGCGGGGAGGCCGGGAGTCAATGAGCAGTTCTTC. It is translated as CATSEAGRPGVNEQFF.